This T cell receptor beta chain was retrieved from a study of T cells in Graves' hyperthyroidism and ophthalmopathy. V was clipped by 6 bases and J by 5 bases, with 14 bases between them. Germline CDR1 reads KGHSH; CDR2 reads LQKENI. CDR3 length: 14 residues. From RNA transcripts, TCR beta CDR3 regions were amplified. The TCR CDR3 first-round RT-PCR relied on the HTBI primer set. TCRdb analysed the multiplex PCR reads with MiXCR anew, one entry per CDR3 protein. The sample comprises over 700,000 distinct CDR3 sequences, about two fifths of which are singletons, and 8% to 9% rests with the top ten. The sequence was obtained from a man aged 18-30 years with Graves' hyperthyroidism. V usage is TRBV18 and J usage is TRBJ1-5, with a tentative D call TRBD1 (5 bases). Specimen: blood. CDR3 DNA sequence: TGTGCCAGCTCGGCCCAAGGGACCTATCAGCCCCAGCATTTT. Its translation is CASSAQGTYQPQHF. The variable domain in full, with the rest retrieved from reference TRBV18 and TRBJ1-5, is NAGVMQNPRHLVRRRGQEARLRCSPMKGHSHVYWYRQLPEEGLKFMVYLQKENIIDESGMPKERFSAEFPKEGPSILRIQQVVRGDSAAYFCASSAQGTYQPQHFGDGTRLSIL.